The clone carrying this TCR beta chain was found a few times. The antigen remains unidentified. Amplification yielded TCR beta CDR3 regions, with RNA transcripts as the source. A set of HTBI primers served as the primers for a first-round RT-PCR of the TCR CDR3. TCRdb recomputed calls from the multiplex PCR reads with MiXCR, one row per CDR3 protein. The sample records hundreds of thousands of distinct CDR3 sequences, around 20% being singletons. Germline-derived CDR1 and CDR2 are SGHVS and FQNEAQ. Trimming at V came to 4 bases and at J to 6 bases, leaving 5 bases not matched to a gene. The CDR3 contains 14 residues. The data stem from a study of T cells in Graves' hyperthyroidism and ophthalmopathy. Study results and limitations: Most thyroid clonotypes that were expanded above 0.001 also turned up in blood.

The V and J genes are TRBV7-8 and TRBJ2-2; TRBD1 matches 7 bases. The source material was blood. This TCR was recovered from a young man with Graves' ophthalmopathy. The CDR3 DNA follows: TGTGCCAGCAGCTCCGCCGGACAGGCCGGGGAGCTGTTTTTT. This translates into CASSSAGQAGELFF.